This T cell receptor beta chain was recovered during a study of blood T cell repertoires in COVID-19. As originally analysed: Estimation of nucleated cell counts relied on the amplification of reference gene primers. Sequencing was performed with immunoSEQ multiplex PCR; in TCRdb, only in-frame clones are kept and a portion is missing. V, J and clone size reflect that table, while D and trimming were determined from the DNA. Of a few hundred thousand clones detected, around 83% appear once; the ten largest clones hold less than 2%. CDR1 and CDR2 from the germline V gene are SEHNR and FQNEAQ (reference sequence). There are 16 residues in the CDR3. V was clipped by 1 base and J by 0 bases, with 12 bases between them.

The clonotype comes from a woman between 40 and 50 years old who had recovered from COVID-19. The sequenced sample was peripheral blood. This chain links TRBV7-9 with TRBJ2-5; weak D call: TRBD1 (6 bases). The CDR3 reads CASSLGGHRYQETQYF. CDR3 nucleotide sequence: TGTGCCAGCAGCTTAGGGGGACACCGGTACCAAGAGACCCAGTACTTC.